This T cell receptor (beta chain) was captured in a study of CD8+CD57+ T cells in acquired aplastic anemia. CDR1 is SGHRS, CDR2 YFSETQ, per germline. The CDR3 has 14 residues. V dropped 4 bases and J dropped 9 bases, with 14 bases sitting between them. Genomic DNA, the template, was used for profiling of the TCR beta VDJ and CDR3. TCRdb itself ran the reads through MiXCR, one entry per CDR3 protein. The table shows hundreds of thousands of distinct CDR3 sequences, with just under 70% occurring only once. This TCR derives from a human donor in good health, serving as a control. This chain connects TRBV5-1 to TRBJ1-6; D is uncertain. Sequencing used sorted CD4+, CD8+, or CD8+CD57+ T cells (not recorded which) from PBMCs. CDR3 sequence (DNA): TGCGCCAGCAGCGCTCGGGAGAGGGCTTCACCCCTCCACTTT. It codes for CASSARERASPLHF. The variable domain in full, completed from reference TRBV5-1 and TRBJ1-6, reads KAGVTQTPRYLIKTRGQQVTLSCSPISGHRSVSWYQQTPGQGLQFLFEYFSETQRNKGNFPGRFSGRQFSNSRSEMNVSTLELGDSALYLCASSARERASPLHFGNGTRLTVT.